This TCR beta chain was identified in a study of T cells in Graves' hyperthyroidism and ophthalmopathy. CDR1 and CDR2 (germline): MNHNS, SASEGT. V lost 6 bases and J 0 bases, leaving 5 bases between the germline ends. CDR3 length equals 12 residues. TCR beta CDR3 regions were amplified from RNA transcripts. TCR CDR3 underwent first-round RT-PCR with the HTBI primer set. TCRdb re-derived calls from the multiplex PCR reads in MiXCR, one entry per CDR3 protein. The sample yields hundreds of thousands of distinct CDR3 sequences, roughly a third seen once. Only a few counts were recorded for this clonotype. Since a much larger clone is just one base distant, this may be a read error.

The sequence derives from a woman aged 40 to 50 with Graves' hyperthyroidism. The specimen was blood. V is TRBV6-1 and J is TRBJ1-1; D unclear. The CDR3, as DNA: TGTGCCAGCAGGAGGGTGAACACTGAAGCTTTCTTT. This codes for CASRRVNTEAFF.